The present TCR beta chain was sequenced within a study of technical replicates of blood from several donors. Measured with immunoSEQ multiplex PCR; TCRdb has only the in-frame clones, and not every one. The data hold roughly 100,000 clones, with 96% observed a single time. This CDR3 has 17 amino acids. Germline V CDR1 and CDR2: SGHNT, YYREEE (reference sequence). Unmatched junction bases numbered 6, after V lost 4 bases and J lost 0 bases. What was sequenced was T cells isolated from PBMCs. The receptor comes from a human donor in good health. The rearrangement joins TRBV5-4 to TRBJ2-3; TRBD2 matches 12 bases. The CDR3: CASSLAGGTGSTDTQYF. The CDR3 nucleotides read TGTGCCAGCAGCCTAGCGGGAGGGACGGGAAGCACAGATACGCAGTATTTT. Full variable domain (remainder filled in from reference TRBV5-4 and TRBJ2-3): ETGVTQSPTHLIKTRGQQVTLRCSSQSGHNTVSWYQQALGQGPQFIFQYYREEENGRGNFPPRFSGLQFPNYSSELNVNALELDDSALYLCASSLAGGTGSTDTQYFGPGTRLTVL.